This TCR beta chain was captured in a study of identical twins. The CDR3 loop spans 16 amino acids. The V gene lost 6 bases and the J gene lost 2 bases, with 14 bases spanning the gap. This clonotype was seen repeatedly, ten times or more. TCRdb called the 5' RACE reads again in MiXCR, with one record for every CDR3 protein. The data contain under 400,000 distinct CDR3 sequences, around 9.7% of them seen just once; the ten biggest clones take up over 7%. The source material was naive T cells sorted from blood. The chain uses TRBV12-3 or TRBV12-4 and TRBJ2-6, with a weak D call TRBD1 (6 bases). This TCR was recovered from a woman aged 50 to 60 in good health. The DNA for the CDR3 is TGTGCCAGCAGCAATGTGGGGGCCCCTGGGGCCAACGTCCTGACTTTC. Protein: CASSNVGAPGANVLTF.